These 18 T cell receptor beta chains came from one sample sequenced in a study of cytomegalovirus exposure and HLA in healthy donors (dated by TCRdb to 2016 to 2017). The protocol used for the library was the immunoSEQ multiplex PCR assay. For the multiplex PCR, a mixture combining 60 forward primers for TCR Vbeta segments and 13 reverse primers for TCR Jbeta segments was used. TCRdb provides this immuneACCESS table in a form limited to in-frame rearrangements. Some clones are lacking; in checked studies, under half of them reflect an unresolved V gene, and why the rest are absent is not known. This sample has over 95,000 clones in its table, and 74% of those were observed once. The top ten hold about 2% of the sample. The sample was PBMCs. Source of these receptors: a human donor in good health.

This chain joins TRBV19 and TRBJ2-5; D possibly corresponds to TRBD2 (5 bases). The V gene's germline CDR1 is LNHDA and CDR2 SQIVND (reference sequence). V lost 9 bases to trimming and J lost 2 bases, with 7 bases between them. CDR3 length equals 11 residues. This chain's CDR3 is CASREQETQYF. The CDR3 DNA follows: TGTGCCAGCCGGGAACAAGAGACCCAGTACTTC.

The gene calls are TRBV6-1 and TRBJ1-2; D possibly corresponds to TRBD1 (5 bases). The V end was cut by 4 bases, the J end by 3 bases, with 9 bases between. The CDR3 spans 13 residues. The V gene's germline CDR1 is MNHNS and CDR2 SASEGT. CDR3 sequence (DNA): TGTGCCAGCAGTGCCAGGGAAGACTATGGCTACACCTTC. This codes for CASSAREDYGYTF.

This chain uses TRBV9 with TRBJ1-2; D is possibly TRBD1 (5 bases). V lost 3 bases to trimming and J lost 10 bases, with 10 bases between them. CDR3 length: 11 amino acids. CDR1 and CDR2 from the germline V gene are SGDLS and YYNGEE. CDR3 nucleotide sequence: TGTGCCAGCAGCGACAGGCGCGACTACACCTTC. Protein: CASSDRRDYTF. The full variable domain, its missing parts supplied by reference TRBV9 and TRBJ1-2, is DSGVTQTPKHLITATGQRVTLRCSPRSGDLSVYWYQQSLDQGLQFLIQYYNGEERAKGNILERFSAQQFPDLHSELNLSSLELGDSALYFCASSDRRDYTFGSGTRLTVV.

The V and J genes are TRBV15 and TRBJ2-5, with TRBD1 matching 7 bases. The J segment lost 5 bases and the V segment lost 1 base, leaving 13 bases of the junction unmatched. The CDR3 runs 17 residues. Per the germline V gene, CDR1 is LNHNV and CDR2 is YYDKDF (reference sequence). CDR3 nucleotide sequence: TGTGCCACCAGCAGAGCAGTGGGCAGGGGGAGTGGGGAGACCCAGTACTTC. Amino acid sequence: CATSRAVGRGSGETQYF.

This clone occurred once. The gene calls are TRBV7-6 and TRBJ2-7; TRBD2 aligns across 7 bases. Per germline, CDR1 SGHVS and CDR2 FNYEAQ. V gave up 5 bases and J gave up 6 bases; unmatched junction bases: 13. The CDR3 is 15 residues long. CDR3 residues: CASSPGGLVNFEQYF. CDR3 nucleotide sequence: TGTGCCAGCAGCCCGGGGGGTCTAGTCAACTTCGAGCAGTACTTC.

CDR3 in amino acids: CASSPLQGARGYTF. The CDR3 nucleotides read TGTGCCAGCAGCCCCCTCCAGGGGGCTAGAGGCTACACCTTC. The V and J genes are TRBV7-2 and TRBJ1-2, with 8 bases identical to TRBD1. The germline CDR1 and CDR2 sequences are SGHTA and FQGNSA. CDR3 size: 14 residues. The ends lost 5 bases at V and 8 bases at J; junction bases unmatched: 10. The full variable domain, its missing parts supplied by reference TRBV7-2 and TRBJ1-2, is GAGVSQSPSNKVTEKGKDVELRCDPISGHTALYWYRQSLGQGLEFLIYFQGNSAPDKSGLPSDRFSAERTGGSVSTLTIQRTQQEDSAVYLCASSPLQGARGYTFGSGTRLTVV.

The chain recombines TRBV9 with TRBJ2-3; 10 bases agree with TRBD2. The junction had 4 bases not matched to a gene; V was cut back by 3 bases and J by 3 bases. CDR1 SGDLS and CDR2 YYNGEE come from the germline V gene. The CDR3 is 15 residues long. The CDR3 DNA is TGTGCCAGCAGCGCGTTTAGCGGGGGGACAGATACGCAGTATTTT. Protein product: CASSAFSGGTDTQYF.

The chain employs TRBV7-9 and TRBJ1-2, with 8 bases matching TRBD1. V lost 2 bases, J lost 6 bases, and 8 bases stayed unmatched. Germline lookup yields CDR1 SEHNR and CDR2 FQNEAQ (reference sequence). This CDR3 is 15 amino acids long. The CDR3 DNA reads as TGTGCCAGCAGCTTAACCGGACAGGGAAACGATGGCTACACCTTC. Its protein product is CASSLTGQGNDGYTF.

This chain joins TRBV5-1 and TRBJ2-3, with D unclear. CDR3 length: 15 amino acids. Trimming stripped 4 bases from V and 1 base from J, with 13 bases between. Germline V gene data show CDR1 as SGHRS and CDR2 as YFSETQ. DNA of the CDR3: TGCGCCAGCAGCACTTCGCTTTTTCGCACAGATACGCAGTATTTT. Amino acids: CASSTSLFRTDTQYF.

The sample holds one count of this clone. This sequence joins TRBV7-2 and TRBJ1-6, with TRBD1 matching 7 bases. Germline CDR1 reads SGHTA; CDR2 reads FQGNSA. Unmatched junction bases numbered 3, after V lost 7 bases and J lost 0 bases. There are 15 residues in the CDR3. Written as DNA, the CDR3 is TGTGCCAGCAACCCAGGGGGCTCCTATAATTCACCCCTCCACTTT. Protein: CASNPGGSYNSPLHF.

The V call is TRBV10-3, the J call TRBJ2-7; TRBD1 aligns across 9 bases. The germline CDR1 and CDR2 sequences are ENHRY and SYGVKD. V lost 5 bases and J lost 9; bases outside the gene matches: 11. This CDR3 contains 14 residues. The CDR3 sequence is CAISSASDRGTQYF. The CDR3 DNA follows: TGTGCCATCAGTTCAGCTTCGGACAGGGGTACGCAGTACTTC.

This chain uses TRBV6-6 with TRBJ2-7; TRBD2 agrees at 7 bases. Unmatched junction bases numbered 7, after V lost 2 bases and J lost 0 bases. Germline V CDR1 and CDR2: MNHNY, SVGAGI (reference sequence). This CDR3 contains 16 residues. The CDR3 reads CASSYTSGKPSYEQYF. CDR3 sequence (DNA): TGTGCCAGCAGTTACACGAGCGGGAAACCCTCCTACGAGCAGTACTTC.

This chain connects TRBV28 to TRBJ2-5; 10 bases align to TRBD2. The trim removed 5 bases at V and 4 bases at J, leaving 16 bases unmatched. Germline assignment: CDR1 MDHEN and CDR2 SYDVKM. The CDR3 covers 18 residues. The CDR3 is CASSLGPSAGGRGETQYF. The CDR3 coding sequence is TGTGCCAGCAGTCTAGGGCCCTCAGCGGGAGGGCGGGGAGAGACCCAGTACTTC. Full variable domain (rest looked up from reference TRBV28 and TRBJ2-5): DVKVTQSSRYLVKRTGEKVFLECVQDMDHENMFWYRQDPGLGLRLIYFSYDVKMKEKGDIPEGYSVSREKKERFSLILESASTNQTSMYLCASSLGPSAGGRGETQYFGPGTRLLVL.

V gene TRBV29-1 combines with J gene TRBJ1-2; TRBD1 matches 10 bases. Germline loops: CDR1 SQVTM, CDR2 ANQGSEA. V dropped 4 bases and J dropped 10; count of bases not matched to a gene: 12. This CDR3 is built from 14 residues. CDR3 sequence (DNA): TGCAGCGTTGTAGGTGCGACAGGGGGCGATGACTACACCTTC. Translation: CSVVGATGGDDYTF. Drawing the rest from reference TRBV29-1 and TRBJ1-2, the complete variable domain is SAVISQKPSRDICQRGTSLTIQCQVDSQVTMMFWYRQQPGQSLTLIATANQGSEATYESGFVIDKFPISRPNLTFSTLTVSNMSPEDSSIYLCSVVGATGGDDYTFGSGTRLTVV.

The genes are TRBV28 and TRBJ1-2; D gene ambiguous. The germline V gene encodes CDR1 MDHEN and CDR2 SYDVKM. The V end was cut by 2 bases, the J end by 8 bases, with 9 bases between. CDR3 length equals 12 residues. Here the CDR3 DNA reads TGTGCCAGCAGTTTAGGAGCGAAGGGCTACACCTTC. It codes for CASSLGAKGYTF.

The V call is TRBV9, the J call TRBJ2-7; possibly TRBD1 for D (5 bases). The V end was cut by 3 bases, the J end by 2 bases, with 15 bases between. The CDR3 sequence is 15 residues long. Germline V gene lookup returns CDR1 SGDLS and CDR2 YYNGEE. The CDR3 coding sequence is TGTGCCAGCAGCGCCACCAGGGTGGCCACCTACGAGCAGTACTTC. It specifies CASSATRVATYEQYF.

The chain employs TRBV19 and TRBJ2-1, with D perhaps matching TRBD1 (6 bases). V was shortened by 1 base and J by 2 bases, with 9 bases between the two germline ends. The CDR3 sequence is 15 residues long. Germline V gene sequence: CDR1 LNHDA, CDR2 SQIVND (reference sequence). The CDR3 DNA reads TGTGCCAGTAGTATAGCCACAGGGACCTACAATGAGCAGTTCTTC. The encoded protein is CASSIATGTYNEQFF. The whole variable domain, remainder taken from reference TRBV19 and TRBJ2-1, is DGGITQSPKYLFRKEGQNVTLSCEQNLNHDAMYWYRQDPGQGLRLIYYSQIVNDFQKGDIAEGYSVSREKKESFPLTVTSAQKNPTAFYLCASSIATGTYNEQFFGPGTRLTVL.

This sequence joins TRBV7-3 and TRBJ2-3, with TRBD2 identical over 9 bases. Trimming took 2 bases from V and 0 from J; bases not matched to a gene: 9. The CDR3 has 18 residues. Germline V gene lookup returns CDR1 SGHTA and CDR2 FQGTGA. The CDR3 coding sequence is TGTGCCAGCAGCTTAGACCAGGGGACTAGCAGAAGCACAGATACGCAGTATTTT. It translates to CASSLDQGTSRSTDTQYF.